This T cell receptor beta chain is from a study of T cell responses to AZD1222 COVID-19 vaccine. The CDR3 length is 17 residues. V lost 6 bases and J lost 6; bases outside the gene matches: 16. CDR1 is MDHEN and CDR2 is SYDVKM in the germline V gene. Clones were sequenced by immunoSEQ multiplex PCR, and TCRdb holds only the in-frame ones, with some missing. The repertoire holds about 180,000 clones, with around nine tenths as singletons. The sequence derives from an adult in good health. J is TRBJ2-1 and V is TRBV28, with TRBD2 identical over 8 bases. The input for sequencing was peripheral blood, taken on day 0 of AZD1222 vaccination. CDR3 sequence (DNA): TGTGCCAGCAGCACTACAGGGTTCCTAGCGGGTAGCAATGAGCAGTTCTTC. Its protein is CASSTTGFLAGSNEQFF.